Below are 32 T cell receptor beta chains sequenced from a single sample in a study of T cells expressing NK-cell markers. Each CDR3 protein gets one entry in TCRdb, which reprocessed the 5' RACE reads and gives no DNA. The listing contains 150,000 to 200,000 distinct CDR3 sequences. Sequencing input: blood T cells: a sorted CD56 or NKG2C T cell subset, CD4+ or CD8+ T cells, or bulk PBMC T cells (not recorded which). The receptors come from a woman between 18 and 75 years old in good health.

This chain uses TRBV20-1 with TRBJ2-7; TCRdb picks TRBD1, but there is no DNA to check that call. Germline assignment: CDR1 DFQATT and CDR2 SNEGSKA (reference sequence). The CDR3 is 17 residues long. CDR3 sequence: CSASPPVEEAVSYEQYF.

V gene TRBV20-1 combines with J gene TRBJ1-1; TCRdb's D call, TRBD1, is unchecked because there is no DNA. This CDR3 has 16 residues. Germline CDR1 DFQATT, CDR2 SNEGSKA (reference sequence). The CDR3 spells CSASLRGDRGKDEAFF.

The rearrangement links TRBV4-1 to TRBJ1-6. The CDR3 contains 14 residues. The germline V gene encodes CDR1 MGHRA and CDR2 YSYEKL. The CDR3 sequence is CASSHREDNSPLHF.

V and J are TRBV14 and TRBJ2-5; the D gene TCRdb calls, TRBD1, cannot be checked with no DNA. The CDR3 extends over 17 amino acids. CDR1 and CDR2 (germline): SGHDN, FVKESK. The CDR3 sequence is CASSQDLGQGHQETQYF.

This chain uses TRBV28 with TRBJ2-7; TCRdb's assignment of TRBD1 cannot be checked, as there is no DNA. CDR3 size: 21 residues. Germline CDR1 reads MDHEN; CDR2 reads SYDVKM. The CDR3 spells CASGSLRGRWISGMHIYEQYF.

V is TRBV6-1 and J is TRBJ2-7. This CDR3 has 14 residues. In germline, CDR1 is MNHNS, CDR2 SASEGT. The CDR3 protein is CASNSLGGLYEQYF.

The chain couples TRBV18 to TRBJ2-2; lacking DNA, the TRBD2 call made by TCRdb goes unchecked. Per the germline V gene, CDR1 is KGHSH and CDR2 is LQKENI. The CDR3 has 19 amino acids. CDR3 residues: CASSPYYSTSGVNTGELFF. The variable domain in full, completed from reference TRBV18 and TRBJ2-2, reads NAGVMQNPRHLVRRRGQEARLRCSPMKGHSHVYWYRQLPEEGLKFMVYLQKENIIDESGMPKERFSAEFPKEGPSILRIQQVVRGDSAAYFCASSPYYSTSGVNTGELFFGEGSRLTVL.

The genes are TRBV4-1 and TRBJ1-4; TCRdb indicates TRBD1, and absent DNA this call remains unverified. Per the germline V gene, CDR1 is MGHRA and CDR2 is YSYEKL. The CDR3 totals 16 residues. The CDR3: CASSPERDGTGEKLFF.

This rearrangement joins TRBV20-1 to TRBJ2-7. Germline CDR1 DFQATT, CDR2 SNEGSKA (reference sequence). CDR3 length equals 15 residues. The CDR3 is CSARDSRLVGYEQYF.

The rearrangement uses TRBV12-3 or TRBV12-4 and TRBJ2-3; TCRdb reports TRBD2, a call that lacks DNA to check it against. This CDR3 region has 14 residues. CDR3 protein: CASRSGGGGDTQYF.

The CDR3 reads CASGDVSSYNEQFF. This chain links TRBV12-3 or TRBV12-4 with TRBJ2-1; TCRdb outputs TRBD1, but without DNA this stays unchecked. There are 14 residues in the CDR3.

The V and J genes are TRBV5-1 and TRBJ2-3; TCRdb names TRBD1, which stays unverified in the absence of DNA. Germline values: CDR1 SGHRS, CDR2 YFSETQ. CDR3 size: 12 residues. The CDR3 spells CASSLESPQQYF.

The rearrangement links TRBV27 to TRBJ2-5; the D call of TRBD2 rests on TCRdb alone, since no DNA is present to check it. Germline CDR1 is MNHEY and CDR2 is SMNVEV (reference sequence). The CDR3 runs 16 residues. Here the CDR3 reads CASSSPAGLAGETQYF.

V usage is TRBV29-1 and J usage is TRBJ2-6. Per germline, CDR1 SQVTM and CDR2 ANQGSEA. This CDR3 is built from 14 residues. Here the CDR3 reads CSVDISAGANVLTF. The complete variable domain, with remaining parts taken from reference TRBV29-1 and TRBJ2-6, reads SAVISQKPSRDICQRGTSLTIQCQVDSQVTMMFWYRQQPGQSLTLIATANQGSEATYESGFVIDKFPISRPNLTFSTLTVSNMSPEDSSIYLCSVDISAGANVLTFGAGSRLTVL.

This rearrangement joins TRBV4-1 to TRBJ2-3; the D call from TCRdb, TRBD2, cannot be confirmed without DNA. CDR3 length equals 18 residues. The germline gives CDR1 MGHRA, CDR2 YSYEKL. The CDR3 sequence: CASSQVPTSGSNLDTQYF.

The chain is built from TRBV10-3 and TRBJ1-5; TCRdb reports TRBD1, a call that lacks DNA to check it against. This CDR3 has 13 residues. The germline V gene has CDR1 ENHRY and CDR2 SYGVKD. CDR3 protein: CAMAGATNQPQHF.

The chain joins TRBV4-2 to TRBJ1-5. The CDR3 extends over 16 amino acids. Germline-derived CDR1 and CDR2 are LGHNA and YNFKEQ. CDR3 residues: CASSPSHGASNQPQHF.

V and J are TRBV2 and TRBJ2-4; the TCRdb D gene call, TRBD2, has no DNA to confirm it. Germline V CDR1 and CDR2: SNHLY, FYNNEI. This CDR3 spans 18 amino acids. The CDR3 spells CASSVRLAGPGAKNIQYF. Full variable domain (remainder filled in from reference TRBV2 and TRBJ2-4): EPEVTQTPSHQVTQMGQEVILRCVPISNHLYFYWYRQILGQKVEFLVSFYNNEISEKSEIFDDQFSVERPDGSNFTLKIRSTKLEDSAMYFCASSVRLAGPGAKNIQYFGAGTRLSVL.

V and J are TRBV18 and TRBJ1-5. The CDR3 is made up of 15 amino acids. Germline assignment: CDR1 KGHSH and CDR2 LQKENI. The CDR3 sequence is CASSPPDTASQPQHF.

The chain links TRBV2 to TRBJ2-1. This CDR3 region has 15 residues. Germline V gene lookup returns CDR1 SNHLY and CDR2 FYNNEI. CDR3 loop: CASSEGYTSYNEQFF.

The chain joins TRBV5-1 to TRBJ2-1. CDR1 and CDR2 from the germline V gene are SGHRS and YFSETQ. CDR3 length equals 11 residues. The CDR3 reads CASRVGNEQFF.

The chain recombines TRBV20-1 with TRBJ1-5. CDR1 DFQATT and CDR2 SNEGSKA come from the germline V gene (reference sequence). The CDR3 spans 13 residues. CDR3 sequence: CSARETWTQPQHF.

This sequence joins TRBV2 and TRBJ2-1; lacking DNA, the TRBD2 call made by TCRdb goes unchecked. CDR1 and CDR2 (germline): SNHLY, FYNNEI. This CDR3 has 15 residues. The CDR3 sequence: CASGGTSGGLGEQFF.

V and J are TRBV15 and TRBJ2-3; without DNA, the TCRdb call of TRBD1 cannot be checked. This CDR3 has 14 amino acids. Germline V CDR1 and CDR2: LNHNV, YYDKDF (reference sequence). This CDR3 reads CATSRRTGGDTQYF.

The chain combines TRBV7-2 with TRBJ2-5; TCRdb calls TRBD2, which cannot be checked without DNA. Per the germline V gene, CDR1 is SGHTA and CDR2 is FQGNSA. CDR3 size: 15 residues. The CDR3 reads CASSLRGTSRETQYF.

The rearrangement joins TRBV3-1 to TRBJ1-1; TCRdb's D call, TRBD1, is unchecked because there is no DNA. This CDR3 region has 17 residues. Germline loops: CDR1 LGHDT, CDR2 YNNKEL (reference sequence). This CDR3 reads CASSPEGGGRGNTEAFF.

The chain uses TRBV9 and TRBJ1-2; TCRdb selects TRBD1, and the lack of DNA leaves this call unchecked. This CDR3 has 15 residues. The germline gives CDR1 SGDLS, CDR2 YYNGEE. The CDR3 protein is CASSPALTGDYGYTF.

The rearrangement links TRBV20-1 to TRBJ2-2. The CDR3 totals 13 residues. Germline CDR1 is DFQATT and CDR2 is SNEGSKA (reference sequence). The CDR3 sequence: CSARSNLAGELFF.

CDR3 amino acids: CASSTRPRGNTEAFF. The chain joins TRBV5-1 to TRBJ1-1; the TCRdb call, TRBD1, lacks DNA for checking. The length of the CDR3 is 15 residues. The germline V gene encodes CDR1 SGHRS and CDR2 YFSETQ.

The chain is built from TRBV2 and TRBJ1-4; TCRdb's assignment of TRBD1 cannot be checked, as there is no DNA. Germline CDR1 reads SNHLY; CDR2 reads FYNNEI. This CDR3 comprises 12 residues. The CDR3 protein is CATSGTGEKLFF.

The chain recombines TRBV12-3 or TRBV12-4 with TRBJ1-4; the D gene TCRdb calls, TRBD1, cannot be checked with no DNA. The CDR3 runs 15 residues. Here the CDR3 reads CASSMRDRSNEKLFF.

This rearrangement joins TRBV6-5 to TRBJ2-7; with no DNA, the TCRdb D assignment of TRBD2 cannot be verified. In germline, CDR1 is MNHEY, CDR2 SVGAGI. This CDR3 comprises 15 residues. CDR3 loop: CASSLRPTVAYAQYF.